This is a list of T cell receptor beta chains from one sample in a study of technical replicates of blood from several donors. Sequencing used immunoSEQ multiplex PCR; TCRdb keeps in-frame clones, though not all of them. The data contain 65,000 to 85,000 clones, 95% to 98% of them singletons. Sequencing was done on a sample of T cells isolated from PBMCs. The receptors stem from a human donor in good health. Each CDR3 is given with its conserved first and last residue. The D gene is left open where the match is weak. Only some rows state a clone size, as once, few, many or a class for expanded clones.

cdr3_length: 15; d_call: -; j_call: TRBJ1-1; clone_size: -; v_call: TRBV25-1; cdr3_aa: CASSELTAMDTEAFF; cdr3_nt: TGTGCCAGCAGTGAGTTGACAGCGATGGACACTGAAGCTTTCTTT
cdr3_length: 15; d_call: -; j_call: TRBJ2-7; clone_size: once; v_call: TRBV5-4; cdr3_aa: CASREGVAPPYEQYF; cdr3_nt: TGTGCCAGCAGGGAGGGAGTAGCTCCTCCCTACGAGCAGTACTTC
cdr3_length: 12; d_call: -; j_call: TRBJ2-2; clone_size: -; v_call: TRBV5-1; cdr3_aa: CATRDGTGELFF; cdr3_nt: TGCGCTACCCGAGACGGGACCGGGGAGCTGTTTTTT
cdr3_length: 12; d_call: -; j_call: TRBJ2-1; clone_size: -; v_call: TRBV2; cdr3_aa: CASSAGYNEQFF; cdr3_nt: TGTGCCAGCAGTGCAGGCTACAATGAGCAGTTCTTC
cdr3_length: 11; d_call: -; j_call: TRBJ2-7; clone_size: -; v_call: TRBV19; cdr3_aa: CASSSLGEQYF; cdr3_nt: TGTGCCAGTAGTAGTCTCGGTGAGCAGTACTTC
cdr3_length: 11; d_call: -; j_call: TRBJ1-1; clone_size: -; v_call: TRBV27; cdr3_aa: CASSFGTEAFF; cdr3_nt: TGTGCCAGCAGTTTCGGCACTGAAGCTTTCTTT
cdr3_length: 15; d_call: TRBD1; j_call: TRBJ2-7; clone_size: -; v_call: TRBV15; cdr3_aa: CATSRGDRDSYEQYF; cdr3_nt: TGTGCCACCAGCAGAGGGGACAGGGACTCCTACGAGCAGTACTTC
cdr3_length: 13; d_call: -; j_call: TRBJ2-4; clone_size: -; v_call: TRBV25-1; cdr3_aa: CASSVKTEGIQYF; cdr3_nt: TGTGCCAGCAGTGTTAAGACGGAGGGCATTCAGTACTTC
cdr3_length: 16; d_call: -; j_call: TRBJ2-1; clone_size: -; v_call: TRBV11-3; cdr3_aa: CASSLFARSSYNEQFF; cdr3_nt: TGTGCCAGCAGCTTATTTGCGAGGAGCTCCTACAATGAGCAGTTCTTC
cdr3_length: 17; d_call: -; j_call: TRBJ2-2; clone_size: once; v_call: TRBV5-4; cdr3_aa: CASSLAWSKYNTGELFF; cdr3_nt: TGTGCCAGCAGCTTGGCCTGGTCTAAATATAACACCGGGGAGCTGTTTTTT